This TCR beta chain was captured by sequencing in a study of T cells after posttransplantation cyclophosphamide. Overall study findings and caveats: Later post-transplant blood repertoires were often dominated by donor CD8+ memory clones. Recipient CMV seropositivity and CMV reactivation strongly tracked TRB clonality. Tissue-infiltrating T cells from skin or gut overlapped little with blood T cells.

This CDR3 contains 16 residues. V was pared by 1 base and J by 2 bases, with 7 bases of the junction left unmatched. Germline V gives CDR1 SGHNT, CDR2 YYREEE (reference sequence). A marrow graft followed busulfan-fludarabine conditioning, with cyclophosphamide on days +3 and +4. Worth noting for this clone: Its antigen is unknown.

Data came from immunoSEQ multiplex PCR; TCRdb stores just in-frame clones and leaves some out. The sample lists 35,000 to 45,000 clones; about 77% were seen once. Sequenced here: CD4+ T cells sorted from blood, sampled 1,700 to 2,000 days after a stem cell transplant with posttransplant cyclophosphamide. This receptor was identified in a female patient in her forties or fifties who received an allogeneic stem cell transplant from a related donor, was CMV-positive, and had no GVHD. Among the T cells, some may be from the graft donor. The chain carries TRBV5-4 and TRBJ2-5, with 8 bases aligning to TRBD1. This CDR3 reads CASSLPGTGLQETQYF. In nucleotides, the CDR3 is TGTGCCAGCAGCTTGCCCGGGACAGGCCTTCAAGAGACCCAGTACTTC.